This T cell receptor (beta chain) was sequenced during a study of human T cells and chemical hapten exposure. Overall study context: 0.01% DPC was applied to the upper back in patch tests, which were read at 6 days.

This CDR3 comprises 18 residues. The V gene's germline CDR1 is MNHEY and CDR2 SMNVEV (reference sequence). The junction had 9 bases not matched to a gene; V was cut back by 3 bases and J by 2 bases. TCRdb independently ran MiXCR on the RACE reads; one entry per CDR3 protein. The sample contains 100,000 or so distinct CDR3 sequences, over 9.5% of which appear only once. The time point here: patch test 1, 2 weeks after DPC sensitization. Documented treatment: therapeutic diphenylcyclopropenone sensitization with weekly scalp DPC. This sequence was found in a man aged 40-49 years with alopecia areata. Some clones in this sample may be carry-over from other donors' samples. The rearrangement joins TRBV27 to TRBJ2-1, with 11 bases aligning to TRBD2. Sequences were derived from whole blood, sampled in connection with sensitization to the hapten diphenylcyclopropenone (DPC). CDR3 loop: CASSFLAGGSGAYNEQFF. The CDR3 DNA follows: TGTGCCAGCAGTTTTCTAGCGGGAGGTAGCGGGGCCTACAATGAGCAGTTCTTC.